This T cell receptor (beta chain) was sequenced for a study of blood T cells in healthy people across ages. Together with a sample-barcoded 5' primer, a J-beta primer mix was included in a second PCR lasting about 6 to 12 cycles. One entry per CDR3 protein results from TCRdb running MiXCR on the 5' RACE reads. In the table there are 910,000 or so distinct CDR3 sequences, around 54% of which are singletons. The sequence was collected from a woman in her fifties or sixties in good health. Sequenced sample: blood.

The CDR3 region has the DNA TGCAGTGCTAGGAGGCTAGCGGGAGGTCAAGAGACCCAGTACTTC. Amino acid sequence: CSARRLAGGQETQYF. The chain has TRBV20-1 and TRBJ2-5; TRBD2 aligns across 11 bases. This CDR3 has 15 residues. V was pared by 3 bases and J by 2 bases, with 5 bases of the junction left unmatched. Germline V gene lookup returns CDR1 DFQATT and CDR2 SNEGSKA (reference sequence).